These 26 T cell receptor beta chains were sequenced from one sample in a study of blood T cell repertoires in COVID-19 (dated by TCRdb to 2020 to 2022). The method was the immunoSEQ multiplex PCR assay. TCRdb provides this immuneACCESS table in a form limited to in-frame rearrangements. Some clones are lacking; in checked studies, under half of them reflect an unresolved V gene, and why the rest are absent is not known. Counted in this sample were about 440,000 clones; 87% of them appeared once. The ten top clones hold roughly 1.9% of the sample. Sequenced input: PBMCs or T cells enriched from blood (not recorded which). These receptor sequences come from a woman aged 18-29 years with acute COVID-19.

The chain has TRBV7-2 and TRBJ2-1; 13 positions agree with TRBD2. Germline CDR1 is SGHTA and CDR2 is FQGNSA. This CDR3 spans 16 amino acids. V lost 4 bases and J lost 9; bases outside the gene matches: 9. The CDR3 loop reads CASSSPGTSGISEQFF. CDR3 nucleotide sequence: TGTGCCAGCAGCTCACCCGGGACTAGCGGGATAAGTGAGCAGTTCTTC.

CDR3 sequence: CASSAPRLAGLYEQYF. The CDR3 DNA follows: TGTGCCAGTAGTGCTCCTCGACTAGCGGGTCTTTACGAGCAGTACTTC. J is TRBJ2-7 and V is TRBV19; 10 nucleotides agree with TRBD2. V dropped 5 bases and J dropped 4; count of bases not matched to a gene: 11. Germline V gives CDR1 LNHDA, CDR2 SQIVND (reference sequence). This CDR3 region has 16 residues.

The J gene is TRBJ2-7, the V gene TRBV7-2; a weak D match, TRBD2 (6 bases). There are 15 residues in the CDR3. In germline, CDR1 is SGHTA, CDR2 FQGNSA. The germline V and J ends were trimmed by 5 bases and 2 bases, with 16 bases remaining between them. CDR3 DNA sequence: TGTGCCAGCAGCAGCATGGGCGGGGTGACCTACGAGCAGTACTTC. Protein product: CASSSMGGVTYEQYF.

The chain has TRBV9 and TRBJ2-1, with D possibly TRBD2 on 6 matching bases. The CDR3 sequence is 12 residues long. CDR1 and CDR2 (germline): SGDLS, YYNGEE. Deletions cut 3 bases from V and 7 bases from J, with 8 bases between. CDR3 nucleotides: TGTGCCAGCAGCGCTGGGACTAATGAGCAGTTCTTC. Protein: CASSAGTNEQFF.

The rearrangement links TRBV2 to TRBJ2-7; D is uncertain. Germline CDR1 SNHLY, CDR2 FYNNEI. The CDR3 length is 12 residues. Trimming took off 6 bases at V and 5 bases at J, with 11 bases between the two ends. CDR3 bases: TGTGCCAGCAGCGACGACTGGGACGAGCAGTACTTC. This translates into CASSDDWDEQYF.

The chain employs TRBV3-1 (or the pseudogene TRBV3-2) and TRBJ1-2; D is ambiguous. The V and J ends lost 4 bases and 7 bases respectively, with 7 bases between them. The CDR3 runs to 11 residues. Germline assignment: CDR1 LGHDT and CDR2 YNNKEL (reference sequence). CDR3 residues: CASSLSSGYTF. CDR3 bases: TGTGCCAGCAGCCTTTCCTCTGGCTACACCTTC.

The chain links TRBV23-1 to TRBJ2-7; D gene ambiguous. TRBV23-1 is marked as an open reading frame, function uncertain. The CDR3 contains 11 residues. Trimming removed 4 bases from V and 4 bases from J, with 5 bases in between. In DNA form, the CDR3 reads TGCGCCAGCAGTCCAGGTTACGAGCAGTACTTC. It codes for CASSPGYEQYF.

The chain uses TRBV10-3 and TRBJ2-3; 10 bases match TRBD2. Germline CDR1 is ENHRY and CDR2 is SYGVKD. The CDR3 loop spans 18 amino acids. V was clipped by 6 bases and J by 3 bases; unmatched bases: 15. DNA for the CDR3: TGTGCCATCAGCGGAACTAGCGGGGCCTCACGACGGACAGATACGCAGTATTTT. Its translation: CAISGTSGASRRTDTQYF.

The chain recombines TRBV7-9 with TRBJ2-7, with 7 bases that match TRBD1. This CDR3 contains 15 residues. CDR1 is SEHNR and CDR2 is FQNEAQ in the germline V gene (reference sequence). Losses at the gene ends were 6 bases for V and 2 bases for J; bases not matched to a gene: 10. CDR3 residues: CASRALAQGAYEQYF. The CDR3 nucleotides are TGTGCCAGCAGAGCCCTTGCCCAGGGGGCCTACGAGCAGTACTTC.

This chain joins TRBV12-3 or TRBV12-4 and TRBJ1-5; unclear D gene. The CDR3 totals 13 residues. V gave up 6 bases and J gave up 2 bases, with 8 bases separating them. The CDR3, as DNA: TGTGCCAGCAGCCACCGGGGCAATCAGCCCCAGCATTTT. Protein product: CASSHRGNQPQHF.

The V and J genes are TRBV29-1 and TRBJ1-4; D possibly corresponds to TRBD1 (6 bases). V lost 5 bases and J 0 bases, leaving 10 bases between the germline ends. This CDR3 spans 14 amino acids. Germline V gives CDR1 SQVTM, CDR2 ANQGSEA. The CDR3 is CSVSGVTTNEKLFF. CDR3 coding DNA: TGCAGCGTTTCAGGGGTAACAACTAATGAAAAACTGTTTTTT.

V and J are TRBV11-1 and TRBJ2-5; D may be TRBD1 (6 bases). The V gene lost 4 bases and the J gene lost 2 bases, with 14 bases spanning the gap. The CDR3 loop spans 15 amino acids. Germline loops: CDR1 SGHAT, CDR2 FQDESV (reference sequence). CDR3 loop: CASSSPIGGQETQYF. The DNA for the CDR3 is TGTGCCAGCAGCTCACCGATAGGGGGACAAGAGACCCAGTACTTC.

CDR3: CASSLVARQETQYF. The CDR3 coding sequence is TGTGCCAGCAGCTTAGTAGCGAGGCAAGAGACCCAGTACTTC. This chain joins TRBV11-2 and TRBJ2-5; possible D gene TRBD2, 5 bases. Germline V gene lookup returns CDR1 SGHAT and CDR2 FQNNGV. CDR3 size: 14 residues. Trimming removed 1 base at V and 2 bases at J, with 8 bases between. The full variable domain, with the rest looked up from reference TRBV11-2 and TRBJ2-5, is EAGVAQSPRYKIIEKRQSVAFWCNPISGHATLYWYQQILGQGPKLLIQFQNNGVVDDSQLPKDRFSAERLKGVDSTLKIQPAKLEDSAVYLCASSLVARQETQYFGPGTRLLVL.

This rearrangement joins TRBV4-2 to TRBJ2-7; 8 nucleotides line up with TRBD2. The CDR3 has 16 residues. Germline CDR1 and CDR2: LGHNA and YNFKEQ. V gave up 0 bases and J gave up 3 bases; unmatched junction bases: 7. The CDR3 DNA follows: TGTGCCAGCAGCCAAGATCTCCGGGGGGGTATCTACGAGCAGTACTTC. Its protein product is CASSQDLRGGIYEQYF.

The J gene is TRBJ1-1, the V gene TRBV18; D remains unclear. Germline V lookup: CDR1 KGHSH, CDR2 LQKENI. Deletions cut 2 bases from V and 0 bases from J, with 16 bases between. CDR3 length equals 17 residues. Here the CDR3 reads CASSPSVRVAMNTEAFF. The DNA for the CDR3 is TGTGCCAGCTCACCATCCGTCCGGGTTGCGATGAACACTGAAGCTTTCTTT.

The chain uses TRBV19 and TRBJ2-1; 7 positions match TRBD1. This CDR3 comprises 17 residues. V was clipped by 0 bases and J by 8 bases; unmatched bases: 13. Germline V gene sequence: CDR1 LNHDA, CDR2 SQIVND (reference sequence). CDR3 sequence: CASSIDVTGALADEQFF. The CDR3 nucleotides are TGTGCCAGTAGTATAGATGTCACAGGGGCGCTGGCCGATGAGCAGTTCTTC.

The chain joins TRBV18 to TRBJ1-1; 10 bases align to TRBD1. Trimming removed 3 bases from V and 11 bases from J; junction bases left unmatched: 12. Germline V lookup: CDR1 KGHSH, CDR2 LQKENI. This CDR3 contains 15 residues. This CDR3 is CASSPRTGGTVGAFF. The CDR3 region has the DNA TGTGCCAGCTCACCCAGGACAGGGGGAACGGTTGGGGCTTTCTTT.

The V gene is TRBV6-1, the J gene TRBJ2-3; TRBD1 aligns across 7 bases. Trimming took 0 bases from V and 6 from J; bases not matched to a gene: 9. Germline CDR1 is MNHNS and CDR2 is SASEGT. CDR3 length: 16 residues. CDR3 nucleotides: TGTGCCAGCAGTGAAGCCGGGACAGCCAGGGCTGATACGCAGTATTTT. Amino acid sequence: CASSEAGTARADTQYF.

This clone was recorded only once. This chain joins TRBV14 and TRBJ2-7; 9 bases align to TRBD1. The CDR3 totals 15 residues. The junction had 3 bases not matched to a gene; V was cut back by 2 bases and J by 1 base. The germline V gene has CDR1 SGHDN and CDR2 FVKESK. The CDR3 sequence: CASSQRGTGSYEQYF. The CDR3 nucleotides are TGTGCCAGCAGCCAACGAGGGACAGGGTCCTACGAGCAGTACTTC.

The chain uses TRBV19 and TRBJ2-3; 8 positions agree with TRBD1. In germline, CDR1 is LNHDA, CDR2 SQIVND (reference sequence). This CDR3 has 16 residues. Trimming removed 6 bases from V and 0 bases from J; junction bases left unmatched: 8. The DNA of the CDR3 is TGTGCCAGTAGCACCAGGGGGCTCACTAGCACAGATACGCAGTATTTT. As protein: CASSTRGLTSTDTQYF.

This chain links TRBV5-1 with TRBJ2-2; possibly TRBD2 for D (7 bases). Germline loops: CDR1 SGHRS, CDR2 YFSETQ. V was clipped by 4 bases and J by 0 bases, with 16 bases between them. This CDR3 has 17 amino acids. Here the CDR3 reads CASSPRGQISNTGELFF. CDR3 DNA sequence: TGCGCCAGCAGCCCGCGGGGGCAAATTTCGAACACCGGGGAGCTGTTTTTT.

This sequence joins TRBV5-5 and TRBJ2-7; possible D gene TRBD2, 5 bases. Germline V gene sequence: CDR1 SGHKS, CDR2 YYEKEE (reference sequence). CDR3 length: 16 residues. V was pared by 0 bases and J by 1 base, with 14 bases between. The CDR3 DNA sequence: TGTGCCAGCAGCTTGGAGGGAGTAGGAGTGTCCTACGAGCAGTACTTC. Translating gives CASSLEGVGVSYEQYF.

This clone occurred once. The rearrangement links TRBV11-2 to TRBJ1-2; D not certain. CDR3 length: 13 amino acids. V was clipped by 6 bases and J by 0 bases, with 8 bases between them. Germline-derived CDR1 and CDR2 are SGHAT and FQNNGV. The CDR3 DNA reads TGTGCCAGCAGGGGGAGTTCTAACTATGGCTACACCTTC. This gives the protein CASRGSSNYGYTF.

V usage is TRBV9 and J usage is TRBJ1-6, with D perhaps TRBD1 (5 bases). CDR1 and CDR2 (germline): SGDLS, YYNGEE. V was pared by 4 bases and J by 7 bases, with 6 bases between. The CDR3 length is 12 residues. Written as DNA, the CDR3 is TGTGCCAGCAGCAGGGGAAATTCACCCCTCCACTTT. It specifies CASSRGNSPLHF.

The sample holds one count of this clone. The V call is TRBV7-9, the J call TRBJ2-3; no reliable D call. V was pared by 1 base and J by 7 bases, with 6 bases between. Germline assignment: CDR1 SEHNR and CDR2 FQNEAQ (reference sequence). The CDR3 contains 12 residues. For the CDR3, the DNA is TGTGCCAGCAGCTTAGAAGACAATACGCAGTATTTT. Translation gives CASSLEDNTQYF.

The chain links TRBV7-6 to TRBJ1-2; no definite D call. The CDR3 has 13 amino acids. CDR1 SGHVS and CDR2 FNYEAQ come from the germline V gene. V dropped 2 bases and J dropped 8 bases, with 12 bases sitting between them. The DNA for the CDR3 is TGTGCCAGCAGCTTAACGGCATGGAGGGGCTACACCTTC. Protein sequence: CASSLTAWRGYTF.